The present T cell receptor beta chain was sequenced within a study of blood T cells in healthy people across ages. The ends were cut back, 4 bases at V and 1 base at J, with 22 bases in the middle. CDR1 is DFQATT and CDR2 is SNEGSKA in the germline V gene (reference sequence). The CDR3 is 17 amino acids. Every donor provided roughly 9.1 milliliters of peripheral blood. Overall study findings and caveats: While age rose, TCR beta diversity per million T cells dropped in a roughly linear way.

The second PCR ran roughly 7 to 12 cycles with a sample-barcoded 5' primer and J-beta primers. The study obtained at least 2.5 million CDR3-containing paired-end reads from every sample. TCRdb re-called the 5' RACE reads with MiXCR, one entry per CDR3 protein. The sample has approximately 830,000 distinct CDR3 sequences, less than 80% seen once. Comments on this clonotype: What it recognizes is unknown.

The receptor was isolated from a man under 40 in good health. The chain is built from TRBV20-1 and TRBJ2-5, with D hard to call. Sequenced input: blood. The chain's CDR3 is CSATPTSRNYAQETQYF. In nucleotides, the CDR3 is TGCAGTGCTACTCCCACCTCAAGGAATTACGCCCAAGAGACCCAGTACTTC.